The 32 T cell receptor beta chains presented below share a single source sample, sequenced in a study of T cells in Graves' hyperthyroidism and ophthalmopathy. Amplification of TCR beta CDR3 regions used RNA as the template. Researchers ran a first-round RT-PCR on the TCR CDR3 using the HTBI primer set. TCRdb redid the calling of the multiplex PCR reads with MiXCR, one entry per CDR3 protein. The data show nearly 750,000 distinct CDR3 sequences, under 45% seen once. Sequencing used blood. The receptors here all came from a woman aged 40 to 50 with Graves' hyperthyroidism.

This clonotype turned up a few times. The chain links TRBV7-3 to TRBJ2-3; 9 bases are shared with TRBD1. The CDR3 extends over 14 amino acids. The junction had 4 bases not matched to a gene; V was cut back by 5 bases and J by 4 bases. Per germline, CDR1 SGHTA and CDR2 FQGTGA. The CDR3 region has the DNA TGTGCCAGCAGCCAGGGACAGGGAGCAGATACGCAGTATTTT. Translating it yields CASSQGQGADTQYF.

Ten or more counts support this clonotype. This sequence joins TRBV19 and TRBJ2-6; D uncertain. The V and J ends lost 8 bases and 3 bases respectively, with 11 bases between them. From germline, CDR1 is LNHDA and CDR2 SQIVND (reference sequence). This CDR3 is 14 amino acids long. The CDR3 spells CASLDGGGANVLTF. DNA for the CDR3: TGTGCCAGTCTAGACGGCGGTGGGGCCAACGTCCTGACTTTC.

This clonotype was recorded at least ten times. The chain recombines TRBV24-1 with TRBJ1-2; D is possibly TRBD1 (5 bases). The CDR3 loop spans 13 amino acids. The V end was cut by 3 bases, the J end by 6 bases, with 10 bases between. The V gene's germline CDR1 is KGHDR and CDR2 SFDVKD. Here the CDR3 reads CATSDRQRDGYTF. CDR3 DNA sequence: TGTGCCACCAGTGATAGACAGAGGGATGGCTACACCTTC.

The chain has TRBV14 and TRBJ1-4, with a possible D match to TRBD1 (5 bases). The CDR3 totals 17 residues. Germline V gene data show CDR1 as SGHDN and CDR2 as FVKESK. V was shortened by 1 base and J by 4 bases, with 16 bases between the two germline ends. For the CDR3, the DNA is TGTGCCAGCAGCCAAGGGCGGGGGACGGGAAGTAATGAAAAACTGTTTTTT. The encoded protein is CASSQGRGTGSNEKLFF.

The V and J genes are TRBV24-1 and TRBJ2-7; maybe TRBD1 (5 bases). Germline CDR1 and CDR2: KGHDR and SFDVKD. Trimming took 11 bases from V and 2 from J, leaving 18 bases between them. The CDR3 runs 14 residues. In nucleotides, the CDR3 is TGTGCCAACAGGCCCCGTAATTTGGCCTACGAGCAGTACTTC. Amino acids: CANRPRNLAYEQYF.

The CDR3 loop reads CASSLVISGDNSPLHF. CDR3 nucleotides: TGTGCCAGCAGCTTAGTCATTTCGGGGGACAATTCACCCCTCCACTTT. This chain joins TRBV7-2 and TRBJ1-6; TRBD1 might be the D (5 bases). The CDR3 totals 16 residues. Germline CDR1 and CDR2: SGHTA and FQGNSA. Trimming left V 1 base short and J 7 bases short, with 14 bases between.

This clonotype showed up just a few times. This chain joins TRBV12-3 or TRBV12-4 and TRBJ2-2, with D hard to call. The CDR3 runs 13 residues. V lost 1 base, J lost 7 bases, and 7 bases lay in between. CDR3: CASSLEVGGELFF. As DNA, the CDR3 is TGTGCCAGCAGTTTAGAAGTAGGCGGGGAGCTGTTTTTT.

CDR3: CATSDSATATNYGYTF. As DNA, the CDR3 is TGTGCCACCAGTGATTCAGCGACAGCTACTAACTATGGCTACACCTTC. This rearrangement joins TRBV24-1 to TRBJ1-2; D may be TRBD1 (5 bases). In germline, CDR1 is KGHDR, CDR2 SFDVKD. The V end lost 2 bases, the J end lost 0 bases, and 12 bases lay between the germline ends. CDR3 length: 16 residues.

This clonotype was seen more than once but under ten times. The rearrangement joins TRBV9 to TRBJ1-4, with D hard to call. The germline V gene encodes CDR1 SGDLS and CDR2 YYNGEE. There are 14 residues in the CDR3. V was shortened by 1 base and J by 7 bases, with 11 bases between the two germline ends. Here the CDR3 DNA reads TGTGCCAGCAGCGTAAGAGGATTCGGTGAAAAACTGTTTTTT. Translated, it gives CASSVRGFGEKLFF.

This clonotype was seen a few times. The chain couples TRBV28 to TRBJ2-7; a possible D gene is TRBD2 (5 bases). The CDR3 consists of 15 residues. The V end was cut by 3 bases, the J end by 3 bases, with 15 bases between. Germline V gene lookup returns CDR1 MDHEN and CDR2 SYDVKM. The CDR3 DNA reads as TGTGCCAGCAGTTTCCCCCTGAAGAGGGACTACGAGCAGTACTTC. The encoded protein is CASSFPLKRDYEQYF.

This clonotype occurred many times. V usage is TRBV7-3 and J usage is TRBJ2-6; D assignment may be TRBD1 or TRBD2 (5 bases each). V was pared by 5 bases and J by 0 bases, with 14 bases between. This CDR3 contains 17 residues. Germline V gene lookup returns CDR1 SGHTA and CDR2 FQGTGA. In DNA, the CDR3 is TGTGCCAGCAGCCTGAGGGGCCAGTACTCTGGGGCCAACGTCCTGACTTTC. Amino acids: CASSLRGQYSGANVLTF.

The J gene is TRBJ2-7, the V gene TRBV29-1; D remains unclear. The CDR3 is 10 amino acids. Germline V gene sequence: CDR1 SQVTM, CDR2 ANQGSEA. CDR3 in DNA: TGCATGGTCGCCGGATCTGTGCAGTACTTC. It specifies CMVAGSVQYF.

Worth noting for this clonotype: A much bigger clone sits one base away, suggesting this may be a read error. The final CDR3 position lacks the conserved phenylalanine or tryptophan, pointing to a likely read error. J is TRBJ2-7 and V is TRBV7-8; TRBD2 is a possible D gene (6 bases). Trimming left V 5 bases short and J 7 bases short, with 12 bases between. In germline, CDR1 is SGHVS, CDR2 FQNEAQ. The CDR3 is 12 residues long. The CDR3 DNA is TGTGCCAGCAGCACATCCGGGACTGAGCAGTACCTC. The encoded protein is CASSTSGTEQYL.

About this clonotype: A much larger clonotype is one base distant, so this may be a read error. The chain joins TRBV29-1 to TRBJ1-1; TRBD1 matches 8 bases. The CDR3 loop spans 16 amino acids. Per germline, CDR1 SQVTM and CDR2 ANQGSEA. The J segment lost 3 bases and the V segment lost 8 bases, leaving 17 bases of the junction unmatched. Here the CDR3 reads CSLSDRGGGPDTEAFF. The DNA of the CDR3 is TGCAGCCTCAGCGACAGGGGAGGAGGCCCGGACACTGAAGCTTTCTTT. The whole variable domain, remainder taken from reference TRBV29-1 and TRBJ1-1, is SAVISQKPSRDICQRGTSLTIQCQVDSQVTMMFWYRQQPGQSLTLIATANQGSEATYESGFVIDKFPISRPNLTFSTLTVSNMSPEDSSIYLCSLSDRGGGPDTEAFFGQGTRLTVV.

This clonotype was seen many times. The chain carries TRBV5-4 and TRBJ1-5; the D gene is possibly TRBD1 (5 bases). Germline loops: CDR1 SGHNT, CDR2 YYREEE (reference sequence). The CDR3 runs 13 residues. Trimming removed 2 bases at V and 9 bases at J, with 12 bases between. This CDR3 is CASSFDYGGPQHF. Written as DNA, the CDR3 is TGTGCCAGCAGCTTCGACTATGGGGGGCCCCAGCATTTT.

This clonotype has more than one count but fewer than ten. The rearrangement uses TRBV14 and TRBJ2-7; D might be TRBD2 (5 bases). Germline V gene sequence: CDR1 SGHDN, CDR2 FVKESK. The germline V and J ends were trimmed by 4 bases and 6 bases, with 19 bases remaining between them. The CDR3 sequence is 15 residues long. The CDR3 region is CASSPQAGLTSEQYF. The CDR3 region has the DNA TGTGCCAGCAGCCCTCAGGCTGGACTGACGAGCGAGCAGTACTTC.

This clonotype has ten or more counts. The chain combines TRBV11-2 with TRBJ2-5; 7 nucleotides agree with TRBD2. The CDR3 loop spans 14 amino acids. The junction had 7 bases not matched to a gene; V was cut back by 4 bases and J by 5 bases. CDR1 is SGHAT, CDR2 FQNNGV, per germline. DNA of the CDR3: TGTGCCAGCAGCTCAACCCCTAGCGGCGAGACCCAGTACTTC. The encoded protein is CASSSTPSGETQYF.

Many counts were recorded for this clonotype. The V and J genes are TRBV12-3 or TRBV12-4 and TRBJ1-2; TRBD1 is a possible D gene (6 bases). The CDR3 runs to 14 residues. The V end lost 3 bases, the J end lost 4 bases, and 12 bases lay between the germline ends. The CDR3 sequence: CASSFGGASYGYTF. The CDR3 nucleotides read TGTGCCAGCAGTTTCGGGGGCGCGAGCTATGGCTACACCTTC.

This clonotype was seen ten or more times. CDR3 sequence reads: CSGVSGNQPQHF. DNA for the CDR3: TGCAGTGGAGTCAGCGGGAATCAGCCCCAGCATTTT. The chain carries TRBV20-1 and TRBJ1-5; the D is unclear. This CDR3 is 12 amino acids long. In germline, CDR1 is DFQATT, CDR2 SNEGSKA (reference sequence). Trimming took 7 bases from V and 4 from J, leaving 11 bases between them.

Notes on this clonotype: The junction differs from germline at one of its ends, possibly a read error. The J gene is TRBJ2-2, the V gene TRBV28; the D gene is possibly TRBD1 (6 bases). The CDR3 loop spans 15 amino acids. The germline V gene encodes CDR1 MDHEN and CDR2 SYDVKM. The CDR3 DNA sequence: TGTGCCAGCAGCTTGGGGGTTTGGGACACCGGGGAGCAGTTTTTT. Its protein product is CASSLGVWDTGEQFF. Filled out from reference TRBV28 and TRBJ2-2, the complete variable domain reads DVKVTQSSRYLVKRTGEKVFLECVQDMDHENMFWYRQDPGLGLRLIYFSYDVKMKEKGDIPEGYSVSREKKERFSLILESASTNQTSMYLCASSLGVWDTGEQFFGEGSRLTVL.

The chain carries TRBV5-1 and TRBJ2-2; 7 bases map to TRBD2. The CDR3 has 16 residues. Losses at the gene ends were 4 bases for V and 4 bases for J; bases not matched to a gene: 10. CDR1 and CDR2 (germline): SGHRS, YFSETQ. In DNA, the CDR3 is TGCGCCAGCAGCCAAGAAAGCGGGAAGGTCACCGGGGAGCTGTTTTTT. Translated: CASSQESGKVTGELFF.

Details on this clonotype: At one end, the junction sequence differs from germline, possibly due to a read error. The genes are TRBV4-1 and TRBJ2-7, with D tentatively TRBD1 (8 bases). Germline V gene data show CDR1 as MGHRA and CDR2 as YSYEKL. The CDR3 spans 16 residues. The CDR3 spells CASSQDQDRGGETQHF. Here the CDR3 DNA reads TGCGCCAGCAGCCAAGATCAAGACAGGGGAGGGGAGACCCAGCACTTC.

Comment on this clonotype: It may be a read error: a sequence one base away is much more abundant. The chain couples TRBV12-3 or TRBV12-4 to TRBJ1-3, with 7 positions matching TRBD1. The CDR3 extends over 14 amino acids. CDR3 sequence: CASSAGTDGNTMYF. The CDR3 nucleotides are TGTGCCAGCAGTGCCGGGACAGATGGGAACACCATGTATTTT.

Ten or more counts support this clonotype. In DNA form, the CDR3 reads TGTGCCAGCAGTGAAGCGCTTAGGGGGAATTCACCCCTCCACTTT. Protein product: CASSEALRGNSPLHF. V is TRBV2 and J is TRBJ1-6; a possible D gene is TRBD1 (6 bases). Per the germline V gene, CDR1 is SNHLY and CDR2 is FYNNEI. V gave up 0 bases and J gave up 7 bases, with 10 bases separating them. CDR3 length equals 15 residues.

This clonotype was seen only a few times. The rearrangement uses TRBV29-1 and TRBJ2-1; 10 positions agree with TRBD1. The CDR3 length is 14 residues. The germline V gene encodes CDR1 SQVTM and CDR2 ANQGSEA. Trimming cost V 7 bases and J 4 bases; bases outside gene matches: 7. CDR3 amino acids: CSERRDRGYNEQFF. CDR3 nucleotide sequence: TGCAGCGAGAGGAGGGACAGGGGTTACAATGAGCAGTTCTTC.

The table lists this clonotype with a few counts. The chain links TRBV10-1 to TRBJ2-5; D is tentatively TRBD1 or TRBD2 (5 bases each). The V gene's germline CDR1 is WNHNN and CDR2 SYGVQD (reference sequence). The CDR3 spans 15 residues. Deletions cut 0 bases from V and 1 base from J, with 9 bases between. The CDR3 sequence: CASSESRDGQETQYF. The CDR3 DNA sequence: TGCGCCAGCAGTGAGTCCCGGGACGGCCAAGAGACCCAGTACTTC.

This clonotype has at least ten counts. This chain connects TRBV7-8 to TRBJ1-6; no firm D call. V was pared by 2 bases and J by 14 bases, with 16 bases between. Germline V CDR1 and CDR2: SGHVS, FQNEAQ. This CDR3 is built from 14 residues. CDR3 sequence (DNA): TGTGCCAGCAGCTTAAAGAGGAGGGTTGAGGCCCTCCACTTT. Its translation is CASSLKRRVEALHF.

This rearrangement joins TRBV10-3 to TRBJ1-5, with D possibly TRBD1 on 5 matching bases. V was trimmed by 2 bases and J by 6 bases, leaving 14 bases between them. CDR1 is ENHRY and CDR2 is SYGVKD in the germline V gene. The CDR3 length is 15 residues. The CDR3 DNA reads TGTGCCATCAGTGAGGGGGGGGGATTAGGTCAGCCCCAGCATTTT. It encodes CAISEGGGLGQPQHF.

As to this clonotype: This could be a read error, since a much larger clone is one nucleotide away. The chain links TRBV11-2 to TRBJ2-7, with D perhaps matching TRBD2 (6 bases). This CDR3 has 13 amino acids. Trimming removed 5 bases at V and 5 bases at J, with 13 bases between. The germline CDR1 and CDR2 sequences are SGHAT and FQNNGV. The CDR3 reads CASSTGTFHEQYF. CDR3 coding DNA: TGTGCCAGCAGCACCGGGACTTTCCACGAGCAGTACTTC. The full variable domain, its missing parts supplied by reference TRBV11-2 and TRBJ2-7, is EAGVAQSPRYKIIEKRQSVAFWCNPISGHATLYWYQQILGQGPKLLIQFQNNGVVDDSQLPKDRFSAERLKGVDSTLKIQPAKLEDSAVYLCASSTGTFHEQYFGPGTRLTVT.

This sequence joins TRBV6-2 or TRBV6-3 and TRBJ1-1, with 8 bases matching TRBD1. J gave up 11 bases and V 10 bases, and 15 bases lay outside the gene matches. Germline assignment: CDR1 MNHEY and CDR2 SVGEGT. The CDR3 has 13 amino acids. CDR3 residues: CATSQSGQGSAFF. CDR3 sequence (DNA): TGTGCCACTTCCCAATCTGGACAGGGTTCGGCTTTCTTT.

The chain carries TRBV28 and TRBJ1-1; no reliable D call. Germline CDR1 and CDR2: MDHEN and SYDVKM. The CDR3 totals 15 residues. The V end lost 4 bases, the J end lost 0 bases, and 12 bases lay between the germline ends. The DNA for the CDR3 is TGTGCCAGCAGTTCCGTCGACAACATGAACACTGAAGCTTTCTTT. It encodes CASSSVDNMNTEAFF.

V usage is TRBV20-1 and J usage is TRBJ1-1; possibly TRBD1 for D (6 bases). The CDR3 is 13 residues long. The V and J ends lost 5 bases and 4 bases respectively, with 14 bases between them. Germline CDR1 DFQATT, CDR2 SNEGSKA (reference sequence). CDR3 loop: CSAPKGESTEAFF. The CDR3, as DNA: TGCAGTGCTCCGAAGGGGGAGTCCACTGAAGCTTTCTTT.